This TCR beta chain derives from a study of shared T cell receptors in the human thymus. Method: immunoSEQ multiplex PCR; TCRdb's copy keeps in-frame clones and lacks some. The sample has hundreds of thousands of clones, around 89% seen once; the top ten hold around 0.01%. CDR3 length: 15 amino acids. The ends were cut back, 6 bases at V and 1 base at J, with 16 bases in the middle. Germline V gene sequence: CDR1 LGHNA, CDR2 YSLEER. Only one count was recorded for this clone. These data were also filed under a second study, of human thymus T cells.

The TCR comes from a boy less than two years old with a congenital heart defect. Material: thymocytes. The gene calls are TRBV4-3 and TRBJ2-7; possible D gene TRBD1, 6 bases. CDR3 DNA: TGCGCCAGCAGGCCAAACCGGGACAATTCCTACGAGCAGTACTTC. As protein: CASRPNRDNSYEQYF.